The 20 T cell receptor beta chains given below trace back to one sample, sequenced in a study of blood T cell repertoires in COVID-19. Sequencing was performed with immunoSEQ multiplex PCR; in TCRdb, only in-frame clones are kept and a portion is missing. The repertoire includes 80,000 to 100,000 clones, nearly 95% of them detected once, and roughly 4% sits in the top ten. The sample taken for sequencing was peripheral blood. These receptor sequences come from a human donor with active COVID-19. The donor label of this sample is uncertain.

The gene calls are TRBV3-1 (or the pseudogene TRBV3-2) and TRBJ2-6; TRBD1 might be the D (6 bases). The CDR3 covers 15 residues. Germline-derived CDR1 and CDR2 are LGHDT and YNNKEL (reference sequence). V was trimmed by 1 base and J by 2 bases, leaving 6 bases between them. The CDR3 sequence is CASSQAGAGANVLTF. The CDR3 bases are TGTGCCAGCAGCCAAGCAGGGGCTGGGGCCAACGTCCTGACTTTC.

This sequence joins TRBV19 and TRBJ2-4; TRBD1 aligns across 9 bases. Germline lookup yields CDR1 LNHDA and CDR2 SQIVND (reference sequence). Germline trimming cut 5 bases from V and 1 base from J; bases unmatched to any gene: 18. There are 20 residues in the CDR3. The CDR3: CASSVNPGTGRLRAKNIQYF. DNA for the CDR3: TGTGCCAGTAGTGTGAACCCCGGGACAGGGAGATTGAGGGCCAAAAACATTCAGTACTTC.

The chain combines TRBV6-6 with TRBJ1-1, with D possibly being TRBD1 (5 bases). The CDR3 contains 14 residues. Germline V gene data show CDR1 as MNHNY and CDR2 as SVGAGI (reference sequence). The V end lost 4 bases, the J end lost 4 bases, and 13 bases lay between the germline ends. CDR3 loop: CASSSTWQGTEAFF. CDR3 DNA: TGTGCCAGCAGTTCTACATGGCAGGGCACTGAAGCTTTCTTT.

The V gene is TRBV27, the J gene TRBJ1-6; 12 nucleotides line up with TRBD1. Germline-derived CDR1 and CDR2 are MNHEY and SMNVEV (reference sequence). V lost 0 bases, J lost 13 bases, and 22 bases stayed unmatched. The CDR3 consists of 21 residues. The CDR3 nucleotides read TGTGCCAGCAGTTTATCGCCGCCGGGACAGGGGGCGTCAGTCTTAATGACGCCCCTCCACTTT. Protein: CASSLSPPGQGASVLMTPLHF.

The gene calls are TRBV14 and TRBJ2-5, with a weak D call TRBD2 (6 bases). The CDR3 loop spans 13 amino acids. Germline CDR1 reads SGHDN; CDR2 reads FVKESK. V dropped 4 bases and J dropped 9 bases, with 15 bases sitting between them. This CDR3 reads CASSPTSRGAQYF. The CDR3 nucleotides are TGTGCCAGCAGCCCAACTAGTCGCGGGGCCCAGTACTTC.

This clone was observed once. The chain uses TRBV1 and TRBJ2-7; the D call of TRBD2 is as the table states it, not checked on the DNA. TRBV1 is described as a pseudogene. The CDR3 spans 13 residues. CDR3 amino acids: CTSRRTSGYEQYF. CDR3 in DNA: TGCACCAGCAGACGGACTAGCGGCTACGAGCAGTACTTC.

J is TRBJ1-5 and V is TRBV25-1; D is possibly TRBD1 (6 bases). V was clipped by 6 bases and J by 6 bases, with 15 bases between them. The CDR3 loop spans 14 amino acids. Looked up from germline, CDR1 is MGHDK and CDR2 is SYGVNS. This CDR3 is CASSETGRGQPQHF. CDR3 coding DNA: TGTGCCAGCAGCGAGACAGGCCGTGGTCAGCCCCAGCATTTT.

CDR3 residues: CASSLGLIIGNEQFF. CDR3 in DNA: TGTGCCAGCAGCTTGGGACTAATCATAGGCAATGAGCAGTTCTTC. The J gene is TRBJ2-1, the V gene TRBV7-2; 7 bases align to TRBD2. V was clipped by 3 bases and J by 6 bases; unmatched bases: 8. CDR3 length: 15 residues. The germline CDR1 and CDR2 sequences are SGHTA and FQGNSA.

The chain links TRBV9 to TRBJ2-3; the match to TRBD2 covers 12 bases. Germline V gene lookup returns CDR1 SGDLS and CDR2 YYNGEE. The CDR3 runs to 20 residues. V shed 3 bases and J 1 base; nucleotides not matched to a gene: 15. The CDR3 nucleotides are TGTGCCAGCAGCGGCACGCTAGCGGGGGGGCCCGGGGACGGCACAGATACGCAGTATTTT. Translating gives CASSGTLAGGPGDGTDTQYF.

The CDR3 loop is CASRQGTVQYF. The DNA of the CDR3 is TGTGCCAGCAGACAAGGGACTGTGCAGTATTTT. The chain links TRBV28 to TRBJ2-3; D may be TRBD2 (6 bases). The CDR3 contains 11 residues. Germline CDR1 and CDR2: MDHEN and SYDVKM. Deletions cut 6 bases from V and 11 bases from J, with 12 bases between. The variable domain in full, completed from reference TRBV28 and TRBJ2-3, reads DVKVTQSSRYLVKRTGEKVFLECVQDMDHENMFWYRQDPGLGLRLIYFSYDVKMKEKGDIPEGYSVSREKKERFSLILESASTNQTSMYLCASRQGTVQYFGPGTRLTVL.

This chain connects TRBV4-3 to TRBJ1-5; D perhaps matches TRBD1 (6 bases). Germline-derived CDR1 and CDR2 are LGHNA and YSLEER. Trimming removed 2 bases from V and 6 bases from J, with 14 bases in between. CDR3 length: 15 amino acids. The DNA of the CDR3 is TGCGCCAGCAGCCAAACTATAAAGGGGGTTCAGCCCCAGCATTTT. Protein sequence: CASSQTIKGVQPQHF.

V and J are TRBV6-5 and TRBJ2-7; 9 nucleotides agree with TRBD2. This CDR3 comprises 16 residues. The V gene's germline CDR1 is MNHEY and CDR2 SVGAGI. V lost 2 bases, J lost 5 bases, and 10 bases stayed unmatched. CDR3 nucleotides: TGTGCCAGCAGTTACGAGAGTAGCGGGGGTTACGACGAGCAGTACTTC. Residues: CASSYESSGGYDEQYF.

CDR3 nucleotides: TGTGCCAGCAGCAAAGAGAGTAGTCCTTATAGCAATCAGCCCCAGCATTTT. It translates to CASSKESSPYSNQPQHF. The chain combines TRBV21-1 with TRBJ1-5. TRBV21-1 is deemed a pseudogene. CDR3 length: 17 residues.

The rearrangement joins TRBV6-5 to TRBJ2-2, with 8 bases aligning to TRBD2. Germline V gene lookup returns CDR1 MNHEY and CDR2 SVGAGI. V shed 6 bases, J shed 1 base, and the junction held 4 bases outside the gene matches. This CDR3 is built from 15 residues. The CDR3 nucleotides read TGTGCCAGCAGCCCGGGACTAGGGAACACCGGGGAGCTGTTTTTT. Its translation is CASSPGLGNTGELFF.

The chain recombines TRBV11-3 with TRBJ1-1; D gene unclear. Deletions cut 5 bases from V and 3 bases from J, with 7 bases between. This CDR3 has 12 amino acids. Germline CDR1 reads SGHNT; CDR2 reads YENEEA. CDR3 protein: CASSRRDTEAFF. Written as DNA, the CDR3 is TGTGCCAGCAGCCGACGGGACACTGAAGCTTTCTTT.

This rearrangement joins TRBV7-2 to TRBJ2-1; TRBD2 agrees at 14 bases. Germline values: CDR1 SGHTA, CDR2 FQGNSA. V shed 4 bases, J shed 6 bases, and the junction held 5 bases outside the gene matches. The CDR3 sequence is 16 residues long. The CDR3 sequence: CASSSYGLAGGNEQFF. As DNA, the CDR3 is TGTGCCAGCAGCTCGTACGGACTAGCGGGGGGCAATGAGCAGTTCTTC.

The genes are TRBV3-1 (or the pseudogene TRBV3-2) and TRBJ1-3; D is perhaps TRBD1 (5 bases). The CDR3 has 17 residues. CDR1 LGHDT and CDR2 YNNKEL come from the germline V gene (reference sequence). Trimming shortened V by 4 bases and J by 0 bases, and 16 bases separated the two germline ends. CDR3 amino acids: CASSPSSWGNSGNTIYF. The CDR3 bases are TGTGCCAGCAGCCCAAGTTCGTGGGGCAACTCTGGAAACACCATATATTTT.

This chain links TRBV27 with TRBJ1-1; D is perhaps TRBD1 (6 bases). This CDR3 is 12 amino acids long. Germline CDR1 MNHEY, CDR2 SMNVEV (reference sequence). CDR3 loop: CVVQGSPTEAFF. In DNA form, the CDR3 reads TGTGTAGTTCAGGGGTCGCCCACTGAAGCTTTCTTT.

The rearrangement joins TRBV5-1 to TRBJ2-3; no reliable D call. In germline, CDR1 is SGHRS, CDR2 YFSETQ. CDR3 length equals 12 residues. The ends were cut back, 1 base at V and 4 bases at J, with 4 bases in the middle. The CDR3 nucleotides read TGCGCCAGCAGCTTGCCGTCAGATACGCAGTATTTT. Protein: CASSLPSDTQYF.

The chain links TRBV27 to TRBJ2-2; 12 bases map to TRBD2. Unmatched junction bases numbered 3, after V lost 4 bases and J lost 0 bases. CDR3 length equals 17 residues. From germline, CDR1 is MNHEY and CDR2 SMNVEV (reference sequence). The CDR3 region has the DNA TGTGCCAGCAGTTCTAGCGGGGGGGAGGCGAACACCGGGGAGCTGTTTTTT. Translation gives CASSSSGGEANTGELFF.